The rows below give T cell receptor beta chains drawn from one sample of a study of PD-1 blockade in classical Hodgkin lymphoma. Data came from immunoSEQ multiplex PCR; TCRdb stores just in-frame clones and leaves some out. The top ten clones hold approximately 8.3% of a sample with 15,000 to 20,000 clones, about two thirds of them seen once. The sequencing here drew on peripheral blood mononuclear cells (PBMCs), taken before the second cycle of nivolumab. Receptor source: a human donor with classical Hodgkin lymphoma. Each CDR3 is given with its conserved first and last residue. A D gene is named only where the DNA matches it firmly. A row's size may be missing; if present it is once, few, many or a size class.

TRBD2,NA,TRBV19,TRBJ2-7,TGTGCCAGTAGCGCAACTAGCGGGAGGTACGAGCAGTACTTC,CASSATSGRYEQYF
NA,once,TRBV28,TRBJ2-7,TGTGCCAGCAGTTACATGCTCTGGGAGCAGTACTTC,CASSYMLWEQYF
NA,NA,TRBV19,TRBJ1-2,TGTGCCAGTAAGAAAAATGCTTATGGCTACACCTTC,CASKKNAYGYTF
NA,NA,TRBV27,TRBJ2-1,TGTGCCAGCAGTTATGACTCATCCGGCTACAATGAGCAGTTCTTC,CASSYDSSGYNEQFF
NA,NA,TRBV5-1,TRBJ1-2,TGCGCCAGCAGCTTGGCCGGACAGAAGAACTATGGCTACACCTTC,CASSLAGQKNYGYTF
NA,NA,TRBV30,TRBJ1-1,TGTGCCTGGAGTGTAACCGACAGAGCCAACACTGAAGCTTTCTTT,CAWSVTDRANTEAFF
NA,medium-sized,TRBV6-6,TRBJ2-5,TGTGCCAGCATCGGGACGTTTCAAGAGACCCAGTACTTC,CASIGTFQETQYF
NA,NA,TRBV4-2,TRBJ1-1,TGTGCCAGCAGCGACCGGGCTACGGGCCTGAACACTGAAGCTTTCTTT,CASSDRATGLNTEAFF
TRBD2,few,TRBV2,TRBJ2-7,TGTGCCAGCGGCGGGACTAGCGGGTCCTACGAGCAGTACTTC,CASGGTSGSYEQYF
TRBD1,NA,TRBV30,TRBJ1-6,TGTGCCGGAGGGGGACAGCCAAATTCACCCCTCCACTTT,CAGGGQPNSPLHF
NA,NA,TRBV10-3,TRBJ2-7,TGTGCCACCGTCCGGGGCGGAAGCTCCTACGAGCAGTACTTC,CATVRGGSSYEQYF
TRBD1,NA,TRBV6-5,TRBJ2-7,TGTGCCAGCAGTTACTCGGACAGGGGGTACGAGCAGTACTTC,CASSYSDRGYEQYF
TRBD1,NA,TRBV6-5,TRBJ1-5,TGTGCCACCAGCCCACAGGGGATCAAATATCAGCCCCAGCATTTT,CATSPQGIKYQPQHF
NA,few,TRBV9,TRBJ1-6,TGTGCCAGCAGCGTAGCTTTGGCAGAGGATTCACCCCTCCACTTT,CASSVALAEDSPLHF
TRBD2,NA,TRBV4-2,TRBJ2-3,TGTGCCAGCAGCCAAGAGATACCTAGCGGGATGGGAAGAGATACGCAGTATTTT,CASSQEIPSGMGRDTQYF
TRBD1,few,TRBV4-1,TRBJ1-4,TGCGCCAGCGGCCAGGGCCCGGGACAGATCAATGAAAAACTGTTTTTT,CASGQGPGQINEKLFF
NA,NA,TRBV27,TRBJ1-5,TGTGCCAGCAGTTTAGGGCAGGGGCACCAGCCCCAGCATTTT,CASSLGQGHQPQHF
NA,NA,TRBV10-3,TRBJ1-5,TGTGCCATCAGTGACTCGGTAAGGGGCCAGCCCCAGCATTTT,CAISDSVRGQPQHF
TRBD1,NA,TRBV9,TRBJ2-5,TGTGCCAGCAGCTCGGCAGGGGGCTCGGAGACCCAGTACTTC,CASSSAGGSETQYF
NA,NA,TRBV28,TRBJ2-3,TGTGCCAGCAGTTTAGACCGGGCCCGCACAGATACGCAGTATTTT,CASSLDRARTDTQYF
TRBD1,few,TRBV6-1,TRBJ1-6,TGTGCCAGCAGTGTACAGGGGATTGGGAATTCACCCCTCCACTTT,CASSVQGIGNSPLHF
NA,NA,TRBV28,TRBJ2-7,TGTGCCAGTAGGGCAGGACTCTTATACGAGCAGTACTTC,CASRAGLLYEQYF
TRBD1,few,TRBV7-3,TRBJ2-1,TGTGCCAGCAGCTTAAACCCCGACAGGGATAGACCTTACAATGAGCAGTTCTTC,CASSLNPDRDRPYNEQFF
NA,NA,TRBV28,TRBJ1-4,TGTGCCAGCAGTTTGCTTCGGGGAAAACTGTTTTTT,CASSLLRGKLFF
TRBD1,few,TRBV7-6,TRBJ2-2,TGTGCCAGCAGCCTCGGGACAGCGAACACCGGGGAGCTGTTTTTT,CASSLGTANTGELFF
TRBD1,NA,TRBV27,TRBJ1-2,TGTGCCAGCAGTCCAACAGGGGACGGCTACACCTTC,CASSPTGDGYTF
NA,few,TRBV19,TRBJ2-7,TGTGCCAGTAGGGACAGAACCTCCTACGAGCAGTACTTC,CASRDRTSYEQYF
NA,few,TRBV7-2,TRBJ2-1,TGTGCCAGCAGCTTAGGAAGGGAAGAAGGGGCCATTGAGCAGTTCTTC,CASSLGREEGAIEQFF
TRBD2,NA,TRBV15,TRBJ2-7,TGTGCCACCAGCAGTTTGGGACTAGCGGGAGTCTCCTACGAGCAGTACTTC,CATSSLGLAGVSYEQYF
NA,once,TRBV6-6,TRBJ1-5,TGTGCCAGCAGTGGGCGGGCAGGGGAGGATCAGCCCCAGCATTTT,CASSGRAGEDQPQHF
NA,NA,TRBV7-8,TRBJ1-5,TGTGCCAGCAGCTTAAGGGTCCAAAATAGCAATCAGCCCCAGCATTTT,CASSLRVQNSNQPQHF
TRBD1,few,TRBV7-6,TRBJ1-6,TGTGCCAGCAGCCCAACCTTCTTCCGGGACAGAAATTCACCCCTCCACTTT,CASSPTFFRDRNSPLHF
NA,NA,TRBV15,TRBJ2-2,TGTGCCACCAGCAGAGGAAAAGGGGCCCGGGACACCGGGGAGCTGTTTTTT,CATSRGKGARDTGELFF
NA,NA,TRBV5-5,TRBJ2-7,TGTGCCAGCAGCACACAGTTACGGGAGCAGTACTTC,CASSTQLREQYF
TRBD1,NA,TRBV5-1,TRBJ2-1,TGCGCCAGCAGCAGATTAACAGGGGGCGTTAGCTCCTACAATGAGCAGTTCTTC,CASSRLTGGVSSYNEQFF
NA,few,TRBV7-9,TRBJ1-6,TGTGCCAGCAGCCCCAGAGGCGGAGGGAACAATTCACCCCTCCACTTT,CASSPRGGGNNSPLHF
NA,medium-sized,TRBV27,TRBJ2-7,TGTGCCAGCAGTTCAGGGGGAGGCTACGAGCAGTACTTC,CASSSGGGYEQYF
NA,NA,TRBV6-5,TRBJ1-2,TGTGCCAGCAGACCAAGTCAGGGGCTGGGCTATGGCTACACCTTC,CASRPSQGLGYGYTF
TRBD1,NA,TRBV29-1,TRBJ2-1,TGCAGCGTTCCAACCGGGACAGGGGGACTTCGTACCTACAATGAGCAGTTCTTC,CSVPTGTGGLRTYNEQFF
NA,few,TRBV5-8,TRBJ1-2,TGTGCCAGCACAGAGGGACTCCGGGGCTACACCTTC,CASTEGLRGYTF